This entry lists 2 T cell receptor beta chains sequenced from one sample in a study of control samples from healthy donors and cancer patients. Measured with immunoSEQ multiplex PCR; TCRdb has only the in-frame clones, and not every one. This sample contains about 190,000 clones. The sample comprised blood. The receptors stem from a woman in her 30s in good health.

The rearrangement joins TRBV11-2 to TRBJ2-3; D is perhaps TRBD1 (6 bases). Germline V gene lookup returns CDR1 SGHAT and CDR2 FQNNGV. CDR3 length: 14 amino acids. Trimming removed 2 bases from V and 6 bases from J, with 12 bases in between. The CDR3 DNA is TGTGCCAGCAGCTTAATGGGGGCAGGCGATACGCAGTATTTT. This encodes CASSLMGAGDTQYF.

The chain couples TRBV10-3 to TRBJ1-3, with D possibly matching TRBD1 (5 bases). V shed 6 bases and J shed 0 bases, with 15 bases lying between them. The CDR3 totals 16 residues. Germline V gene lookup returns CDR1 ENHRY and CDR2 SYGVKD. Written as DNA, the CDR3 is TGTGCCATCAGGGCCGGGGCAGGCTACTCTGGAAACACCATATATTTT. Translation gives CAIRAGAGYSGNTIYF.